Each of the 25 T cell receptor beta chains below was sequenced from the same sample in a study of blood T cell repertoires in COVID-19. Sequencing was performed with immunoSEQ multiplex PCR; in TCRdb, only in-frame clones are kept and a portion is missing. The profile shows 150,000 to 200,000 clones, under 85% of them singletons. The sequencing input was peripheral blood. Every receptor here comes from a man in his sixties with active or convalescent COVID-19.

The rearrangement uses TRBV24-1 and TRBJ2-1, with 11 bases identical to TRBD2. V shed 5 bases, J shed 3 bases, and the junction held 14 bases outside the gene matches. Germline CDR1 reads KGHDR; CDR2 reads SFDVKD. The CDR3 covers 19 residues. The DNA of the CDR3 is TGTGCCACCAGTGGTCCCGGGACTAGCGGTCCCAGGGGCTACAATGAGCAGTTCTTC. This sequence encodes CATSGPGTSGPRGYNEQFF.

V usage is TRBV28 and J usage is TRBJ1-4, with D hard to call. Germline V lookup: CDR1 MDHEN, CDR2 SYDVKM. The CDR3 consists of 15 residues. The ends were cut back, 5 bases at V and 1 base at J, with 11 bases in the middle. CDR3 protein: CASSPMTQTNEKLFF. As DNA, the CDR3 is TGTGCCAGCAGTCCGATGACTCAAACTAATGAAAAACTGTTTTTT.

The CDR3 region is CASSLAGDSGNTIYF. The CDR3 nucleotides are TGTGCCAGCAGCCTCGCGGGGGATTCGGGAAACACCATATATTTT. This chain connects TRBV9 to TRBJ1-3, with D possibly being TRBD1 (5 bases). The length of the CDR3 is 15 residues. V lost 4 bases, J lost 4 bases, and 15 bases lay in between. Germline CDR1 reads SGDLS; CDR2 reads YYNGEE.

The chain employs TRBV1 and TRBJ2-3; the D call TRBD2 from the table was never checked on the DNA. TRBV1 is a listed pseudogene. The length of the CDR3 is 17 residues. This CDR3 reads CTSSQVGSTSGTDTQYF. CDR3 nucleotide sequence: TGCACCAGCAGCCAGGTGGGCTCGACTAGCGGCACAGATACGCAGTATTTT.

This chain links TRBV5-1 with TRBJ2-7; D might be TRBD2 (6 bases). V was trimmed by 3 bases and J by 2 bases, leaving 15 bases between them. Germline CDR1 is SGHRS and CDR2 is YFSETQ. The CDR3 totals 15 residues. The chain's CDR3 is CASSSTAGPPYEQYF. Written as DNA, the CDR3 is TGCGCCAGCAGCTCGACCGCGGGGCCACCCTACGAGCAGTACTTC.

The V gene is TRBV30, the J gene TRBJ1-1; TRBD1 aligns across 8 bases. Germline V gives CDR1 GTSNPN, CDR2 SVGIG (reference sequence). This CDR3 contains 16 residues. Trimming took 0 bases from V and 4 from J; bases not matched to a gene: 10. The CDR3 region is CAWSVPLTGAGTEAFF. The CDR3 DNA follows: TGTGCCTGGAGTGTACCTCTGACAGGGGCGGGCACTGAAGCTTTCTTT.

The CDR3 DNA reads TGCAGCGTCACCCCGACAGGCCCAAATCAGCCCCAGCATTTT. Amino acid sequence: CSVTPTGPNQPQHF. The rearrangement links TRBV29-1 to TRBJ1-5, with a possible D match to TRBD1 (6 bases). CDR1 and CDR2 (germline): SQVTM, ANQGSEA. V was pared by 6 bases and J by 4 bases, with 16 bases between. The length of the CDR3 is 14 residues.

The CDR3 bases are TGTGCCAGCAGAACAGGGACCCAAGAGACCCAGTACTTC. It translates to CASRTGTQETQYF. V usage is TRBV12-3 or TRBV12-4 and J usage is TRBJ2-5; D is perhaps TRBD1 (6 bases). The V end lost 6 bases, the J end lost 1 base, and 9 bases lay between the germline ends. The CDR3 runs 13 residues.

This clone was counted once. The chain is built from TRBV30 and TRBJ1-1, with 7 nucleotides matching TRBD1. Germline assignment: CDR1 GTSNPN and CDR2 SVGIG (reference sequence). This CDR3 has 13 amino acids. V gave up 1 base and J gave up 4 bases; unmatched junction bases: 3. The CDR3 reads CAWSDRGFTEAFF. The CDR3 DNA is TGTGCCTGGAGTGACAGGGGCTTCACTGAAGCTTTCTTT. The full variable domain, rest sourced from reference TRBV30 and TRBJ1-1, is SQTIHQWPATLVQPVGSPLSLECTVEGTSNPNLYWYRQAAGRGLQLLFYSVGIGQISSEVPQNLSASRPQDRQFILSSKKLLLSDSGFYLCAWSDRGFTEAFFGQGTRLTVV.

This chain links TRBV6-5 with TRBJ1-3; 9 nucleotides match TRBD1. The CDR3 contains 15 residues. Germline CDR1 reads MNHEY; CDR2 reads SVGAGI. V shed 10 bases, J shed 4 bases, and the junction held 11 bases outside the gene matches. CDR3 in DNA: TGTGCCATCTCCCCCGGGACAGGGTCCGGAAACACCATATATTTT. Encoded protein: CAISPGTGSGNTIYF.

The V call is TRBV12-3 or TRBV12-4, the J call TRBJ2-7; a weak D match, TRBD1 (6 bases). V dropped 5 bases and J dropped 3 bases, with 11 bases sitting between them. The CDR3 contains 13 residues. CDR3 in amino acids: CASSPGQSYEQYF. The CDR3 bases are TGTGCCAGCAGTCCTGGACAGAGCTACGAGCAGTACTTC.

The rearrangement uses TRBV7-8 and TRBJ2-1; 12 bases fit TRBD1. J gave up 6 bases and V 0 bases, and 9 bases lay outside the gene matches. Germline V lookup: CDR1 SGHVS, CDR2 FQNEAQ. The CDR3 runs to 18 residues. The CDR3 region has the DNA TGTGCCAGCAGCTTAGCGTTTTCGGGACAGGGGGCGCTCAATGAGCAGTTCTTC. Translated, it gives CASSLAFSGQGALNEQFF.

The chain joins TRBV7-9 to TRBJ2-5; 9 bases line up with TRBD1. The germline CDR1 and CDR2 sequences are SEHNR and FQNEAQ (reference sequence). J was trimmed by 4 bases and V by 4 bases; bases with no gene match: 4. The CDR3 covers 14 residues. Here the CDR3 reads CASSSTGGAETQYF. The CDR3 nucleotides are TGTGCCAGCAGCTCGACAGGGGGAGCAGAGACCCAGTACTTC.

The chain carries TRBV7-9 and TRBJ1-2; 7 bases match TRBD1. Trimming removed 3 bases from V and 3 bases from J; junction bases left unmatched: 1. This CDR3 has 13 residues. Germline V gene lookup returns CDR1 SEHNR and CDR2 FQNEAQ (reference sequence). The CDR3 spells CASSFGTDYGYTF. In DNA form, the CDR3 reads TGTGCCAGCAGCTTCGGGACAGACTATGGCTACACCTTC.

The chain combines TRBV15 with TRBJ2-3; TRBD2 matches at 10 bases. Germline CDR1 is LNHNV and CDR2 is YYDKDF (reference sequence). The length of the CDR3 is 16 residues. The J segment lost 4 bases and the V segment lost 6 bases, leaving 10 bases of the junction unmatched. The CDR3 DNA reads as TGTGCCACCAGTAGCGGGAGGACTTTCATGGCAGATACGCAGTATTTT. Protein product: CATSSGRTFMADTQYF.

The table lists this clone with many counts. CDR3 residues: CASSLATENYGYTF. DNA of the CDR3: TGTGCCAGCAGCTTAGCCACAGAAAACTATGGCTACACCTTC. This rearrangement joins TRBV7-8 to TRBJ1-2; D not resolved. Germline lookup yields CDR1 SGHVS and CDR2 FQNEAQ. Between the trimmed V and J ends, which lost 0 bases and 2 bases, there was a span of 7 bases. The CDR3 loop spans 14 amino acids.

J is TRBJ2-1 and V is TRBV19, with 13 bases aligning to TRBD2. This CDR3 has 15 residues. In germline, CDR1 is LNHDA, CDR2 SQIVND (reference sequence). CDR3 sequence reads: CAYSSQTSGRNEQFF. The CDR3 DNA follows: TGTGCTTACAGTTCTCAGACTAGCGGGAGGAATGAGCAGTTCTTC. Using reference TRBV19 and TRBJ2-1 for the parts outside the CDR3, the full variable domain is DGGITQSPKYLFRKEGQNVTLSCEQNLNHDAMYWYRQDPGQGLRLIYYSQIVNDFQKGDIAEGYSVSREKKESFPLTVTSAQKNPTAFYLCAYSSQTSGRNEQFFGPGTRLTVL.

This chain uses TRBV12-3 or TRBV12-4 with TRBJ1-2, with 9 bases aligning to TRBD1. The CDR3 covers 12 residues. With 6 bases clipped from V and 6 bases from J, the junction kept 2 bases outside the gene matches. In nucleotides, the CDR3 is TGTGCCAGCAGGCGGACAGGGGATGGCTACACCTTC. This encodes CASRRTGDGYTF.

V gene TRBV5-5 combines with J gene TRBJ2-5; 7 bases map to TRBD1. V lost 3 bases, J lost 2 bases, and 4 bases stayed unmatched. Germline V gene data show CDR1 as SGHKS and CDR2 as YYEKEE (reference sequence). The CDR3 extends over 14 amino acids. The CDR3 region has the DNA TGTGCCAGCAGCTGGGACAGAGCACAAGAGACCCAGTACTTC. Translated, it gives CASSWDRAQETQYF.

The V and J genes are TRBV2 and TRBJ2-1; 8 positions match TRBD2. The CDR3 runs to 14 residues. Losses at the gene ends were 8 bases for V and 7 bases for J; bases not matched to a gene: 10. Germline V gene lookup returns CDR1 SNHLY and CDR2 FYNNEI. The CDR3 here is CASATGTSGNEQFF. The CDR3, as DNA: TGTGCCAGCGCGACCGGGACTAGTGGTAATGAGCAGTTCTTC.

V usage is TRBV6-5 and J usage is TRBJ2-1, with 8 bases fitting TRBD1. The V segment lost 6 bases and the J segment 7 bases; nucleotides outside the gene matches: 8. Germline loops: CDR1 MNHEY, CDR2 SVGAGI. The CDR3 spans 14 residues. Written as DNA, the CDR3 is TGTGCCAGCAGGCTAGGACAGGGTGGGAATGAGCAGTTCTTC. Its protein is CASRLGQGGNEQFF.

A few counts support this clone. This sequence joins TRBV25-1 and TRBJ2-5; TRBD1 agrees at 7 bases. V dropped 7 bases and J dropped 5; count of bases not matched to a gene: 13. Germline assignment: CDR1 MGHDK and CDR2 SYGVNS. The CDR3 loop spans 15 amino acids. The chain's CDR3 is CASTVRGFEAETQYF. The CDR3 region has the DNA TGTGCCAGCACCGTCAGGGGGTTCGAGGCGGAGACCCAGTACTTC.

CDR3 DNA sequence: TGTGCCAGCAGTTCGCCCGGGACAGGCCTCTACGAGCAGTACTTC. Translated: CASSSPGTGLYEQYF. The chain carries TRBV6-5 and TRBJ2-7, with 8 bases identical to TRBD1. V lost 4 bases to trimming and J lost 3 bases; unmatched junction nucleotides: 8. Per germline, CDR1 MNHEY and CDR2 SVGAGI. The length of the CDR3 is 15 residues.

This chain's CDR3 is CASSRLGEANEKLFF. CDR3 DNA sequence: TGCGCCAGCAGCCGCCTCGGAGAAGCTAATGAAAAACTGTTTTTT. The chain joins TRBV4-3 to TRBJ1-4; D is unresolved. The V and J ends lost 4 bases and 3 bases respectively, with 12 bases between them. This CDR3 spans 15 amino acids. Germline values: CDR1 LGHNA, CDR2 YSLEER.

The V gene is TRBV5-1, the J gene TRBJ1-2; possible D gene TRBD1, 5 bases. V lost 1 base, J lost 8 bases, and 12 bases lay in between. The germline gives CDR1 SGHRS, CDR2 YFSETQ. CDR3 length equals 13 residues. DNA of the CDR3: TGCGCCAGCAGCTTGTTTTCAGGGCGAGGCTACACCTTC. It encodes CASSLFSGRGYTF. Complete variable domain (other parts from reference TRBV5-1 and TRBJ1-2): KAGVTQTPRYLIKTRGQQVTLSCSPISGHRSVSWYQQTPGQGLQFLFEYFSETQRNKGNFPGRFSGRQFSNSRSEMNVSTLELGDSALYLCASSLFSGRGYTFGSGTRLTVV.